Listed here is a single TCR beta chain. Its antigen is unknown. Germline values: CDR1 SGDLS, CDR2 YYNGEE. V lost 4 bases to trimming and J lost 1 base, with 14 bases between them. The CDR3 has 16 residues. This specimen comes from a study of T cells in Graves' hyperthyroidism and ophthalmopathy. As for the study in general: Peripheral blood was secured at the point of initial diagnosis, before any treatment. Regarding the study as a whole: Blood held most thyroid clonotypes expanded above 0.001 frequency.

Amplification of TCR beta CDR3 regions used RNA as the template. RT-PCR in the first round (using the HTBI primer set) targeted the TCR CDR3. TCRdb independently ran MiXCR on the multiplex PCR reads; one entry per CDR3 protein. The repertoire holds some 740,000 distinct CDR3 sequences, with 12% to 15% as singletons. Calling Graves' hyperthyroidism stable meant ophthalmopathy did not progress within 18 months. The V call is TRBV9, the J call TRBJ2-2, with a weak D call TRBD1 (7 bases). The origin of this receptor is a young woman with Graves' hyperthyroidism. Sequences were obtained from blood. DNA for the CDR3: TGTGCCAGCAGCCCCAGGGGGGCGGTGAACACCGGGGAGCTGTTTTTT. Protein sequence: CASSPRGAVNTGELFF.